Included here is one TCR beta chain sequence, with context. This entry belongs to a study of T-cell reconstitution after alpha-beta-depleted transplantation in children. The TCRbeta library incorporated unique molecular identifiers. TCRdb reprocessed the PCR reads with MiXCR, giving one entry per CDR3 protein. The table records roughly 500,000 distinct CDR3 sequences, around an eighth of them present only once. Sequenced here: PBMCs from the stem cell graft donor, sampled from the stem cell graft. The clonotype comes from a human donor who donated a stem cell graft to a child with combined immunodeficiency.

This chain's CDR3 is CASSYSRTSYGYTF. The CDR3 nucleotides are TGTGCCAGCAGTTACTCGAGGACGAGTTATGGCTACACCTTC. The gene calls are TRBV6-2 or TRBV6-3 and TRBJ1-2; unclear D gene. The length of the CDR3 is 14 residues. Trimming left V 0 bases short and J 5 bases short, with 10 bases between. The germline gives CDR1 MNHEY, CDR2 SVGEGT.